This record concerns one T cell receptor (beta chain) sequence. Unmatched junction bases numbered 4, after V lost 5 bases and J lost 0 bases. Germline V gives CDR1 LNHDA, CDR2 SQIVND (reference sequence). This CDR3 has 15 residues. Participants spanned ages about 18 to 100 years and resided in roughly 22 US areas. Participants' reported clinical history set cohort assignment. The data were taken from a study of blood T cell repertoires in COVID-19. As for the study in general: The origin of the acute and convalescent COVID-19 samples was the United States, Italy and Spain. PBMCs, B-cell-depleted T cells, or T cells were the source of the cDNA or gDNA that made up the material.

Repertoires were generated with immunoSEQ multiplex PCR, while TCRdb's copy carries only in-frame clones and drops some. Counted here are roughly 260,000 clones, 90% to 95% occurring once; the ten biggest clones make up approximately 1.3%. The sample taken for sequencing was PBMCs or T cells enriched from blood (not recorded which). V gene TRBV19 combines with J gene TRBJ2-1; 7 bases are shared with TRBD2. This TCR came from a human donor in a cohort exposed to, infected with or recovered from COVID-19 (not recorded which). The donor label of this sample is uncertain. The CDR3 coding sequence is TGTGCCAGTAGTCGCGGGGGAAGCTCCTACAATGAGCAGTTCTTC. Residues: CASSRGGSSYNEQFF.